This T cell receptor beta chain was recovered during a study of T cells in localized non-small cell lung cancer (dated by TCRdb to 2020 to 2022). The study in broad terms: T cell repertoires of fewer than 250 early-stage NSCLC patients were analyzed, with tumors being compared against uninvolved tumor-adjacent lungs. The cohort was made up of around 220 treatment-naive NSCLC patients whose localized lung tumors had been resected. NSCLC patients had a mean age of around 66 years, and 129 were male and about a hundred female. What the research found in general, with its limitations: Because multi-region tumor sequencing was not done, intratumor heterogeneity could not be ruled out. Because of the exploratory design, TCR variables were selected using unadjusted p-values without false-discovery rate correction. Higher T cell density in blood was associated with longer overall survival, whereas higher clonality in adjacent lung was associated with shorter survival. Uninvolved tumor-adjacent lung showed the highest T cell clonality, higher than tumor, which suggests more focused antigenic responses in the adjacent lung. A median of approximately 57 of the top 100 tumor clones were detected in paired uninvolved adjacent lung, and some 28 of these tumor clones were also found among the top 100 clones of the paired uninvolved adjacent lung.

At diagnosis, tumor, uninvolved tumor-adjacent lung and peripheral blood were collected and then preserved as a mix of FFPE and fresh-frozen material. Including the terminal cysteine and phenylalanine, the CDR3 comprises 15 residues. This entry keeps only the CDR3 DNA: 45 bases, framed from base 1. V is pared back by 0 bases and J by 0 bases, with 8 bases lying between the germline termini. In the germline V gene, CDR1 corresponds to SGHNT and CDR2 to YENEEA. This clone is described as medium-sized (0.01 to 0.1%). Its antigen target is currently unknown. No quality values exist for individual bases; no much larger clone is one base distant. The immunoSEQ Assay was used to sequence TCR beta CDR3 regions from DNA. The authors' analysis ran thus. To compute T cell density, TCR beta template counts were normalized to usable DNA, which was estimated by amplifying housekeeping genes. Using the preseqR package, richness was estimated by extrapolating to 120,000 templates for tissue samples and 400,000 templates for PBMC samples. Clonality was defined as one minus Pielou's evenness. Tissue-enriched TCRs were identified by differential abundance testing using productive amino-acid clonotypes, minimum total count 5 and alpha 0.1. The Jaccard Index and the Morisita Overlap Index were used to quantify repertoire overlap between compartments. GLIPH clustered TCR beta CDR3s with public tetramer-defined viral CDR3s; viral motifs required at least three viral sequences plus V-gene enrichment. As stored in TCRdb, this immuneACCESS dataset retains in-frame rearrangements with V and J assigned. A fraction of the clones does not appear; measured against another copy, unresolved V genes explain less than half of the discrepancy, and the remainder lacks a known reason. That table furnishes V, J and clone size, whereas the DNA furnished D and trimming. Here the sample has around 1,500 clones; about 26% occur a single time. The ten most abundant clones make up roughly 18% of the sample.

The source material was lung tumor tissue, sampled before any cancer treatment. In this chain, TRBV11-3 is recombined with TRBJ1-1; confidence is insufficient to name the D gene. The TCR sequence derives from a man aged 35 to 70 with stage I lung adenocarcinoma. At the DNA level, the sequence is TGTGCCAGCAGCTTAGAGGGCGGTGTGAACACTGAAGCTTTCTTT. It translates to CASSLEGGVNTEAFF.